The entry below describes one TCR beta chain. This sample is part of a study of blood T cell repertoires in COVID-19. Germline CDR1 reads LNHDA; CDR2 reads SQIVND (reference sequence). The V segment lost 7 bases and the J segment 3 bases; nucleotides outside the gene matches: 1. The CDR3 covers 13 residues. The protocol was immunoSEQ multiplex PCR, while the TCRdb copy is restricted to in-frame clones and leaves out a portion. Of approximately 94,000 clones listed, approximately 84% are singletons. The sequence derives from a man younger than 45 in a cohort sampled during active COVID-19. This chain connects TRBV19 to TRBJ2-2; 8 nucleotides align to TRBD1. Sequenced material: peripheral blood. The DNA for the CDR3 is TGTGCCAGTAAGGGACAGGACACCGGGGAGCTGTTTTTT. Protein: CASKGQDTGELFF.